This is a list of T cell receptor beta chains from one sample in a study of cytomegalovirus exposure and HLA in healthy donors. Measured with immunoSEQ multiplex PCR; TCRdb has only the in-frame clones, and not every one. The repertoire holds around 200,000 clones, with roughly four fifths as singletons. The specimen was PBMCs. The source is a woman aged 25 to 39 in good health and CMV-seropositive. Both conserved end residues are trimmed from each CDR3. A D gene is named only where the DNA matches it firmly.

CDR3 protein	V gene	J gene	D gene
ARSLQGANQPQH	TRBV5-3	TRBJ1-5	TRBD1
ASSQEGVSYNEQF	TRBV11-3	TRBJ2-1	.
ASQGDLTYEQY	TRBV7-9	TRBJ2-7	TRBD1
ASSRLQGLSTEAF	TRBV4-2	TRBJ1-1	TRBD1
ASSPSGGNQPQH	TRBV18	TRBJ1-5	TRBD1
ATTPHRYSNQPQH	TRBV19	TRBJ1-5	.
ASSFPLAGGGNEQF	TRBV28	TRBJ2-1	TRBD2
ASSQAF	TRBV2	TRBJ1-1	.
ASSPPGQGLRNYGYT	TRBV19	TRBJ1-2	TRBD1
ASSLSDGGTDTQY	TRBV5-1	TRBJ2-3	.
ASGTKETQY	TRBV6-1	TRBJ2-5	.
ASSEERDLTEAF	TRBV2	TRBJ1-1	.
ASSFSGSRNTDTQY	TRBV7-9	TRBJ2-3	TRBD2
ASGLGLAGGINEQF	TRBV12-5	TRBJ2-1	TRBD2
ASSIAGDEQF	TRBV19	TRBJ2-1	.
ASSLLAGNQPQH	TRBV28	TRBJ1-5	.
ASSQSGTNTEAF	TRBV28	TRBJ1-1	.
ASSLAGGPLETQY	TRBV11-3	TRBJ2-5	TRBD2
ASSVARDTQY	TRBV9	TRBJ2-3	.
ATSNPGLNTEAF	TRBV15	TRBJ1-1	.
ASSLSVMNTEAF	TRBV28	TRBJ1-1	.
ASSGDRVNEQY	TRBV5-1	TRBJ2-7	TRBD1
ASSATANYGYT	TRBV10-1	TRBJ1-2	.
ASSLAGPVRGIGEQY	TRBV7-9	TRBJ2-7	.
ASSEGTGTNTEAF	TRBV5-6	TRBJ1-1	TRBD1
ATQYSTDTQY	TRBV9	TRBJ2-3	.
VSSLSPGFTEAF	TRBV28	TRBJ1-1	.
ASSRRQGGNQPQH	TRBV7-8	TRBJ1-5	TRBD1
ASRRETAYNEQF	TRBV15	TRBJ2-1	TRBD2
ASSLAGGAGL	TRBV5-1	TRBJ2-1	TRBD1
ASSYRRAYSGNTIY	TRBV6-5	TRBJ1-3	.
ASSFPTSGGGVTNEKLF	TRBV28	TRBJ1-4	.
ASSYSLQGDGYT	TRBV6-6	TRBJ1-2	TRBD1
ARGRRVGNQPQH	TRBV7-8	TRBJ1-5	.
ASSPPGTTYEQY	TRBV28	TRBJ2-7	TRBD2
AISESGGDEQY	TRBV10-3	.	TRBD2
ASSLTGTHTEAF	TRBV5-1	TRBJ1-1	.
ASSVGLAESYEQY	TRBV9	TRBJ2-7	TRBD2
ASSLHTSATSQETQY	TRBV7-9	TRBJ2-5	TRBD2
ASVEELNTGELF	TRBV28	TRBJ2-2	.
ASSLGPAGVQETQY	TRBV11-2	TRBJ2-5	TRBD2
ASTSWSSGNTIY	TRBV2	TRBJ1-3	.
ASRATGTTTNEKLF	TRBV2	TRBJ1-4	.
ASSLYGTGNQPQH	TRBV28	TRBJ1-5	TRBD1
ASSQGLSPDNEQF	TRBV4-2	TRBJ2-1	.
ASSRGGASGNTIY	TRBV7-2	TRBJ1-3	TRBD1
ASSPDLRGRATF	TRBV13	TRBJ1-1	TRBD1
ASSSSDRPYNEQF	TRBV11-2	TRBJ2-1	.
ASSLGPRGTDTQY	TRBV7-2	TRBJ2-3	.
ASSARDHEQF	TRBV27	TRBJ2-1	.
ASSLTYSYEQY	TRBV5-6	TRBJ2-7	.
ASSQADRGEQY	TRBV4-1	TRBJ2-7	TRBD1
ASSGGLGPDTQY	TRBV10-1	TRBJ2-3	TRBD2